This TCR beta chain was recorded in a study of shared clonotypes between healthy human individuals (TCRdb year 2020). About the full investigation: Two women and a few men aged 18 to 49 years were included in the cohort. For each donor, CD4 naive and CD4 memory were each run on three plates, CD8 naive on two plates, and CD8 memory on one plate. To estimate repertoire size and how much clonotype sharing occurs between individuals, the study deeply sequenced the blood TCR repertoires of a handful of healthy adults. Libraries were prepared and TCR repertoires were sequenced by different laboratories using diverse techniques, in order to increase sequencing depth and limit assay-specific biases. Between about 0.9 and 10 billion PBMCs per donor were obtained by leukapheresis.

The germline V gene specifies SGHTA as CDR1 and FQGNSA as CDR2. V and J lose 5 bases and 6 bases, and a span of 11 bases separates them. Inclusive of the bounding cysteine and phenylalanine, the CDR3 is 12 residues long. Only the CDR3 region is kept as DNA, spanning 36 bases read in frame from base 1. Using the deep immunoSEQ assay, multiplex PCR amplified TCR CDR3 regions from genomic DNA. For each cell subset, the extracted genomic DNA was distributed evenly across all wells of several immunoSEQ 96-well plates, and each plate served as one replicate. Each replicate PCR for sorted subsets received approximately 200 ng genomic DNA, equal to around 32,000 T cell genomes. Purified libraries were measured with a Qubit 3.0 fluorometer, size-checked on a Bioanalyzer 2100, and measured again with the KAPA Library Quantification kit. A separate single-read 150-cycle Illumina NextSeq 550 flow cell was used to sequence each immunoSEQ 96-well plate. The study's processing was this. Because the immunoSEQ output included only junctional sequences and no quality scores, the filtering could not be the same as the filtering used for full-length reads. Sequences were annotated with PyIR, a Python wrapper for IgBLAST v1.9, and V/J genes and CDR3 were assigned using IMGT germline references. Reads were removed for weak V/J assignments (E-value above 1e-6), missing CDR3, stop codons, out-of-frame junctions, or ambiguous translated residues. V3J clonotypes were defined as sequences sharing the same inferred V gene, J gene, and CDR3 amino acid sequence. Percentage overlap between repertoires was computed as shared unique clonotypes divided by the size of the smaller repertoire. Three approaches were used to assess repertoire richness: RTK rarefaction, the Chao1 estimator, and Recon v2.1 estimates of unobserved clonotypes. For all TCRbeta clonotypes obtained by the gDNA method from four donors, generation probabilities were computed with OLGA. Held by TCRdb, this immuneACCESS table contains in-frame sequences only and omits some clones. Under half of the omission traces to an unresolved V gene where checked; the cause of the rest is unknown. V and J calls and clone size are copied from that table; D and trimming were computed from the DNA. The sample data list 900,000 to 1,200,000 clones, and around 82% of these were observed just once. The biggest ten clones account for 0.5% to 0.65% of the sample.

Notes on this clone: It lacks a known antigen. No base qualities exist here, and no much larger clone lies one base off it.

Broad study findings and their caveats: The genetic and exposure-history diversity represented was limited by the small number of donors. Naive subsets generally had larger estimated clonotype richness than memory subsets did. Based on pairwise subsampling, the degree of clonotype sharing among donors was expected to be affected by sequencing depth. Sampling was restricted to blood, and TCR repertoires in tissues likely differ from the TCR repertoires found in blood. Even with the large sequencing depth, rarefaction of the sorted-subset datasets indicated that sequencing was incomplete. Clonotypes shared by all four sorted-subset donors showed higher generation probabilities than non-shared clonotypes. When a handful of donors were compared, the shared fraction of clonotypes was around 5% for naive CD4, roughly 3.3% for naive CD8, about 2.4% for memory CD4, and 0.4% for memory CD8.

The donors were healthy, HIV-negative adults with no recently reported acute infections or vaccinations. All donors were Caucasian adults living in Nashville, Tennessee, USA. CD4+ T cells were enriched by magnetic negative selection; naive cells were then positively selected on CD45RA, and the negative fraction formed the memory subset. Blood was obtained by leukapheresis, after which PBMCs were separated by Ficoll-Histopaque density gradient centrifugation and cryopreserved in liquid nitrogen vapor phase. Analytical flow cytometry was used to check the purity and quantity of each magnetically sorted T cell population. From each sorted fraction, genomic DNA was isolated and quantified by UV absorbance on a Nanodrop 2000c.

The sample consisted of memory CD4+ T cells from PBMCs. The cell subset or site label for this specimen denotes: CD45RA-negative fraction. The sequence links TRBV7-2 to TRBJ2-7; the D gene is unclear. The source is a young man in good health. Some clones in this sample may be carry-over from other donors' samples. The CDR3 region has the sequence CASSLTAFEQYF. The DNA is TGTGCCAGCAGCCTAACGGCGTTCGAGCAGTACTTC.